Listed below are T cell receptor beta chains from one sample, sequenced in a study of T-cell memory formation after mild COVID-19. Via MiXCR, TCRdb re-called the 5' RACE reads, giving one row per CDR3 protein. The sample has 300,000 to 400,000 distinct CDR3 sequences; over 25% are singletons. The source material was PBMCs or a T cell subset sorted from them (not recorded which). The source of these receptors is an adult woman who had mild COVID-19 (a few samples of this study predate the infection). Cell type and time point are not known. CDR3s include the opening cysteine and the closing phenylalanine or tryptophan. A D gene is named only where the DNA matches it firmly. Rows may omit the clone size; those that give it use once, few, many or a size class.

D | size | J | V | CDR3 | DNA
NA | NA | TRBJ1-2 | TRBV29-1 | CSVRKTANYGYTF | TGCAGCGTGCGGAAGACAGCAAACTATGGCTACACCTTC
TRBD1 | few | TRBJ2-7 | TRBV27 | CASSQRRDSYEQYF | TGTGCCAGCAGTCAACGCCGGGACAGCTACGAGCAGTACTTC
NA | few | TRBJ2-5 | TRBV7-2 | CASSSRQETQYF | TGTGCCAGCAGCTCCAGACAAGAGACCCAGTACTTC
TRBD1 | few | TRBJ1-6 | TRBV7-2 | CASSLGTANSPLHF | TGTGCCAGCAGCCTAGGGACAGCTAATTCACCCCTCCACTTT
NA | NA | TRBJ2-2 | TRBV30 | CAWRRDSTGELFF | TGTGCCTGGAGGCGGGACAGCACCGGGGAGCTGTTTTTT
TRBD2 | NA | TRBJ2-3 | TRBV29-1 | CSVEDGGELGTDTQYF | TGCAGCGTTGAAGACGGGGGGGAATTGGGCACAGATACGCAGTATTTT
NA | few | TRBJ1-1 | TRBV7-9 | CASSLQSRFGESTEAFF | TGTGCCAGCAGCTTACAGAGCCGGTTTGGAGAGAGCACTGAAGCTTTCTTT
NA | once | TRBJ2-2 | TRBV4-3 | CASSLMAGSGELFF | TGCGCCAGCAGTTTGATGGCGGGAAGCGGGGAGCTGTTTTTT
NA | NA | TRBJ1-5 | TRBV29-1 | CSVAGLGGNQPQHF | TGCAGCGTTGCTGGATTAGGGGGCAATCAGCCCCAGCATTTT
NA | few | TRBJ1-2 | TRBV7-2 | CASSLVTLNGYTF | TGTGCCAGCAGCTTAGTAACACTTAATGGCTACACCTTC
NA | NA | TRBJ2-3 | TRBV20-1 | CSALSGYLIYF | TGCAGTGCCCTTTCTGGGTACTTAATTTATTTT
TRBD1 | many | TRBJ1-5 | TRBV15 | CATAQGSNQPQHF | TGTGCCACCGCACAGGGGAGCAATCAGCCCCAGCATTTT
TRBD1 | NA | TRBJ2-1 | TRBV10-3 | CAISHGTGLDEQFF | TGTGCCATCAGTCACGGGACAGGGTTAGATGAGCAGTTCTTC
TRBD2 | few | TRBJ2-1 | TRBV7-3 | CASSFKTSGYNEQFF | TGTGCCAGCAGCTTTAAGACTAGCGGGTACAATGAGCAGTTCTTC
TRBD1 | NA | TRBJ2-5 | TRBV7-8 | CASSHRHKTGALETQYF | TGTGCCAGCAGCCACCGGCATAAGACAGGGGCGTTGGAGACCCAGTACTTC
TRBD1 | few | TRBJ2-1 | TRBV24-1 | CATSDWRRQGGLNEQFF | TGTGCCACCAGTGATTGGAGGCGACAGGGGGGTCTCAATGAGCAGTTCTTC
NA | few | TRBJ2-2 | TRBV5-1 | CASSFTGRDLNTGELFF | TGCGCCAGCAGCTTCACGGGCAGAGATTTGAACACCGGGGAGCTGTTTTTT
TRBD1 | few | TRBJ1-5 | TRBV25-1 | CASRGQGDQPQHF | TGTGCCAGCAGGGGACAGGGGGATCAGCCCCAGCATTTT
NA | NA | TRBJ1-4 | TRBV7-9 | CASNRDENEKLFF | TGTGCCAGTAACAGAGACGAAAATGAAAAACTGTTTTTT
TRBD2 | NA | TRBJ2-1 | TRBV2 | CASARLAGDYNEQFF | TGTGCCAGTGCGAGACTAGCGGGGGACTACAATGAGCAGTTCTTC
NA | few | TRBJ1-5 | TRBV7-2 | CASSLLTYRNQPQHF | TGTGCCAGCAGCTTACTGACCTACCGGAATCAGCCCCAGCATTTT
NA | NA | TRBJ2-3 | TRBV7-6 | CASSRSPSDTQYF | TGTGCCAGCAGTCGTTCTCCTTCAGATACGCAGTATTTT
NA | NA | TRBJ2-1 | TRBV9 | CASSTPGNEQFF | TGTGCCAGCAGCACCCCGGGCAATGAGCAGTTCTTC
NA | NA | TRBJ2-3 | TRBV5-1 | CASSLVGEGTDTQYF | TGCGCCAGCAGCTTGGTTGGTGAAGGGACAGATACGCAGTATTTT
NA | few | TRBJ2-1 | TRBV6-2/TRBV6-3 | CASKFSGGGEQFF | TGTGCCAGCAAGTTTAGCGGCGGTGGTGAGCAGTTCTTC
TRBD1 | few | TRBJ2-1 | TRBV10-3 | CAISQQGVRYNEQFF | TGTGCCATCAGTCAACAGGGGGTCCGTTACAATGAGCAGTTCTTC
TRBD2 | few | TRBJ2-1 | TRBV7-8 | CASSLGERGFF | TGTGCCAGCAGCTTGGGGGAGCGGGGGTTCTTC
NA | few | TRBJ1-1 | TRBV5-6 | CASSLEGGPPVAEAFF | TGTGCCAGCAGCTTGGAGGGGGGCCCCCCGGTCGCTGAAGCTTTCTTT
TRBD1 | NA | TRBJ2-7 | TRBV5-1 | CASSLTTGANDEQYF | TGCGCCAGCAGCCTCACTACAGGGGCCAACGACGAGCAGTACTTC
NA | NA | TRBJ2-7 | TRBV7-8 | CASSLEPIYEQYF | TGTGCCAGCAGCTTAGAACCGATCTACGAGCAGTACTTC
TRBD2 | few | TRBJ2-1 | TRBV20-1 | CSAGIAGDNEQFF | TGCAGTGCGGGAATAGCGGGAGACAATGAGCAGTTCTTC
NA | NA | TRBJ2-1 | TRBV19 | CASSTGRTIACNEQFF | TGTGCCAGTAGTACGGGGCGGACGATCGCCTGCAATGAGCAGTTCTTC
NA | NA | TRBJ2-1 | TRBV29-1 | CSVADAPGLQINEQFF | TGCAGCGTTGCAGACGCTCCGGGACTCCAAATCAATGAGCAGTTCTTC
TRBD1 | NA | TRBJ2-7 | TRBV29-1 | CSVLDRGRNEQYF | TGCAGCGTTTTGGACAGGGGTCGCAACGAGCAGTACTTC
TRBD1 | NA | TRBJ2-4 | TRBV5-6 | CASSLRRRGQGVDIQYF | TGTGCCAGCAGCCTGAGACGCCGTGGACAGGGAGTGGACATTCAGTACTTC
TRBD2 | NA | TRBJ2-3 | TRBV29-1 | CSVGTSGSTDTQYF | TGCAGCGTTGGGACTAGCGGGAGTACAGATACGCAGTATTTT
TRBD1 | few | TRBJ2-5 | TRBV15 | CATSFDRGDQETQYF | TGTGCCACGTCCTTTGACAGGGGAGACCAAGAGACCCAGTACTTC
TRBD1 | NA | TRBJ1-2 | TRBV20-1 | CSARVLGQGVETNYGYTF | TGCAGTGCTAGAGTCCTAGGACAGGGGGTCGAGACTAACTATGGCTACACCTTC
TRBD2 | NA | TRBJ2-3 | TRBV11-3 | CASSSWGGGTDTQYF | TGTGCCAGCAGCTCCTGGGGGGGAGGGACAGATACGCAGTATTTT
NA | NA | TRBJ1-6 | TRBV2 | CASSDRLGDWPLHF | TGTGCCAGCAGTGACAGGTTGGGGGACTGGCCCCTCCACTTT
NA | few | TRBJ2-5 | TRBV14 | CASSHLLVRETQYF | TGTGCCAGCAGCCACCTACTAGTGAGGGAGACCCAGTACTTC
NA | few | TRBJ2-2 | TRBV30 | CAWSAGLISNTGELFF | TGTGCCTGGAGTGCTGGCCTGATATCGAACACCGGGGAGCTGTTTTTT
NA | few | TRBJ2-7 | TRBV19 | CASSPPGSTRDEQYF | TGTGCCAGTAGTCCCCCGGGATCGACGAGGGACGAGCAGTACTTC
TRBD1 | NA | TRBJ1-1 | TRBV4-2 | CASSQDGTGNTEAFF | TGTGCCAGCAGCCAGGATGGGACAGGGAACACTGAAGCTTTCTTT
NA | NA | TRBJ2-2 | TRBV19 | CASSIMGSGELFF | TGTGCCAGTAGTATTATGGGTTCCGGGGAGCTGTTTTTT
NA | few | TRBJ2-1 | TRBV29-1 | CSVEVDGDHEQFF | TGCAGCGTTGAAGTGGATGGGGACCATGAGCAGTTCTTC
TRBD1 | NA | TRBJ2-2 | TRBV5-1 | CASSHSPTGAVGELIF | TGCGCCAGCAGCCACTCACCGACAGGGGCGGTCGGGGAGCTGATTTTT
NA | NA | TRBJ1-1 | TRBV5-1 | CASSSSTMRNTEAFF | TGCGCCAGCAGCTCATCCACCATGAGGAACACTGAAGCTTTCTTT
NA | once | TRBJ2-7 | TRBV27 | CASSLNPKYEQYF | TGTGCCAGCAGTTTAAATCCGAAGTACGAGCAGTACTTC
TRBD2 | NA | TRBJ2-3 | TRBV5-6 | CASTLKRGGGPTDTQYF | TGTGCCAGCACCTTGAAAAGGGGCGGGGGGCCCACAGATACGCAGTATTTT
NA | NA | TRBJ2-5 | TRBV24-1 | CATSDYRGLGETQYF | TGTGCCACCAGTGATTACAGAGGCCTTGGGGAGACCCAGTACTTC